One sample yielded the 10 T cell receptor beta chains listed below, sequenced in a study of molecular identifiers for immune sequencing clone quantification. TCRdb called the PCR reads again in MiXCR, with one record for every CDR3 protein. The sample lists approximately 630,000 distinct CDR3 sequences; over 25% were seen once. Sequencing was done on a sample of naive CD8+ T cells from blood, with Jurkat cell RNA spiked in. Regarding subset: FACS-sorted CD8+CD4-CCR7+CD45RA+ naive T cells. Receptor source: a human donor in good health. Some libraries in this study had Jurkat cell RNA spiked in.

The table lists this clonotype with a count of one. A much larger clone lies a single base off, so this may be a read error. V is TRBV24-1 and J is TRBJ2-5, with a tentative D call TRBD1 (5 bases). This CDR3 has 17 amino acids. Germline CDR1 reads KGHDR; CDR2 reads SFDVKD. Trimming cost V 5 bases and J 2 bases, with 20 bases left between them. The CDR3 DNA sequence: TGTGCCACCAGTGGTTTTGGGGCAGGACGCTCTCAAGAGACCCAGTACTTC. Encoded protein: CATSGFGAGRSQETQYF.

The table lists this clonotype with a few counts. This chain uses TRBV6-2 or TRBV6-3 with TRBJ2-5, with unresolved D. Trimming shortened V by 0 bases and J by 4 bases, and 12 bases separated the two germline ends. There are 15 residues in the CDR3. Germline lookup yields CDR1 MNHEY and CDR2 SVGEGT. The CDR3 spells CASSYSGPAAETQYF. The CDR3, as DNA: TGTGCCAGCAGTTACTCCGGACCCGCGGCAGAGACCCAGTACTTC.

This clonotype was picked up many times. CDR3 coding DNA: TGCGCCAGCAGCCAAGATCGGGACCCTCGCTTAAGACTGTTTTTT. Its translation is CASSQDRDPRLRLFF. The chain employs TRBV4-1 and TRBJ1-4; a weak D match, TRBD1 (5 bases). There are 15 residues in the CDR3. Trimming took off 0 bases at V and 13 bases at J, with 18 bases between the two ends. Germline V gives CDR1 MGHRA, CDR2 YSYEKL.

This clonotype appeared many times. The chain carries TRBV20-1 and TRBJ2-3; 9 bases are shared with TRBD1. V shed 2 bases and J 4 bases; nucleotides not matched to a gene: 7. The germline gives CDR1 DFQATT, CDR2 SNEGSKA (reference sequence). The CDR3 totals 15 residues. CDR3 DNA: TGCAGTGCTAGATCCCCCGGGACAGGGCCAGATACGCAGTATTTT. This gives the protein CSARSPGTGPDTQYF.

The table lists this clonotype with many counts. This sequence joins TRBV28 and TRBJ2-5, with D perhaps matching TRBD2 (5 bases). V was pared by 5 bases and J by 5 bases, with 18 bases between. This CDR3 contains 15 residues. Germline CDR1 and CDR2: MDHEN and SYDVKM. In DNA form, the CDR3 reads TGTGCCAGCAGTCGCGACTACTCTAGTTCGGAGACCCAGTACTTC. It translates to CASSRDYSSSETQYF.

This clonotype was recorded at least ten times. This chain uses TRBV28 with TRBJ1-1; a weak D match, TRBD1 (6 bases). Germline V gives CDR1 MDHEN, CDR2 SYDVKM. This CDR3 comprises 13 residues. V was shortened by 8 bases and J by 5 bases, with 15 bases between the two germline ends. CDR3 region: CASGGAHGTEAFF. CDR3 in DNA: TGTGCCAGCGGGGGGGCGCATGGGACTGAAGCTTTCTTT.

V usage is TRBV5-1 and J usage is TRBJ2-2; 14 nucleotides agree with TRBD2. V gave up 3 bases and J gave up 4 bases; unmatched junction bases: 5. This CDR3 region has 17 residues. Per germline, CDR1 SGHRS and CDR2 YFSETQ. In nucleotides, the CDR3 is TGCGCCAGCAGCTCCGGACTAGCGGGAGGACTCACCGGGGAGCTGTTTTTT. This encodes CASSSGLAGGLTGELFF.

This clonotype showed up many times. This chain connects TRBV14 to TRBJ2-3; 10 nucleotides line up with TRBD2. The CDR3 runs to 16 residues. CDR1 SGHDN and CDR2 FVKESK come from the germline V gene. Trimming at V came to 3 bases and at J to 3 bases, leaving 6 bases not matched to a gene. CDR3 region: CASSQEAGGRTDTQYF. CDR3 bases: TGTGCCAGCAGCCAGGAAGCGGGAGGGAGGACAGATACGCAGTATTTT.

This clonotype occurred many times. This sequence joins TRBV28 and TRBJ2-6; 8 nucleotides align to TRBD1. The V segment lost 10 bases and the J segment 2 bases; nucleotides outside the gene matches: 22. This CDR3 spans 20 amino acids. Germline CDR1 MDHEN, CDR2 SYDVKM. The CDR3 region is CATIGSLSIEQGAGANVLTF. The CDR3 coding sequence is TGTGCCACTATCGGTTCGTTAAGCATCGAACAGGGGGCTGGGGCCAACGTCCTGACTTTC.

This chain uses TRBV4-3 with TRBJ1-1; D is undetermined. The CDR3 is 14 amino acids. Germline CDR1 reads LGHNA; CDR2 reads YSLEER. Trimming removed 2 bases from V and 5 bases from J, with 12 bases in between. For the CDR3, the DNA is TGCGCCAGCAGCCAATTTGGCGGAGGGACTGAAGCTTTCTTT. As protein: CASSQFGGGTEAFF.